One sample yielded the 23 T cell receptor beta chains listed below, sequenced in a study of blood T cell repertoires in COVID-19. Some clones are missing from TCRdb's copy, which holds only in-frame ones; the method was immunoSEQ multiplex PCR. The table includes 130,000 to 150,000 clones, over 70% detected once. Sequencing was done on a sample of peripheral blood. Every receptor here comes from a woman aged 45-59 years with acute or convalescent COVID-19.

The V call is TRBV7-2, the J call TRBJ1-2; 8 positions agree with TRBD1. Germline trimming cut 1 base from V and 3 bases from J; bases unmatched to any gene: 4. This CDR3 has 15 amino acids. From germline, CDR1 is SGHTA and CDR2 FQGNSA. The CDR3 region is CASSLDYRGYYGYTF. Here the CDR3 DNA reads TGTGCCAGCAGCTTAGACTACAGGGGGTACTATGGCTACACCTTC.

The V and J genes are TRBV27 and TRBJ2-7; TRBD1 agrees at 9 bases. After removal of 7 bases from V and 3 bases from J, the junction contained 10 bases not matched to a gene. CDR1 is MNHEY and CDR2 is SMNVEV in the germline V gene (reference sequence). This CDR3 comprises 15 residues. The CDR3 is CASTHGTGNNYEQYF. CDR3 DNA sequence: TGTGCCAGCACACACGGGACAGGGAACAACTACGAGCAGTACTTC.

This rearrangement joins TRBV19 to TRBJ1-3; the D is unclear. Trimming left V 7 bases short and J 0 bases short, with 10 bases between. This CDR3 spans 14 amino acids. Germline V gene lookup returns CDR1 LNHDA and CDR2 SQIVND (reference sequence). The chain's CDR3 is CASNSLLSGNTIYF. CDR3 coding DNA: TGTGCCAGTAACTCCTTACTCTCTGGAAACACCATATATTTT.

In this sample, this clone turned up a few times. The chain has TRBV3-1 (or the pseudogene TRBV3-2) and TRBJ1-3, with no clear D. Trimming cost V 4 bases and J 2 bases, with 18 bases left between them. This CDR3 has 17 amino acids. Germline V CDR1 and CDR2: LGHDT, YNNKEL (reference sequence). CDR3 amino acids: CASSPIFNRNTGNTIYF. The CDR3 nucleotides read TGTGCCAGCAGCCCCATCTTTAATCGTAACACTGGAAACACCATATATTTT.

The CDR3 DNA sequence: TGTGCCAGCAGTGAAGAAACTAGCCCCTTTCTAAGTGAGCAGTTCTTC. Its protein is CASSEETSPFLSEQFF. This sequence joins TRBV6-1 and TRBJ2-1, with a possible D match to TRBD2 (6 bases). V was trimmed by 1 base and J by 9 bases, leaving 19 bases between them. From germline, CDR1 is MNHNS and CDR2 SASEGT. The CDR3 consists of 16 residues.

This clone is a singleton in its sample. The chain links TRBV5-8 to TRBJ2-7, with 10 bases aligning to TRBD2. The trim removed 2 bases at V and 3 bases at J, leaving 5 bases unmatched. Germline V gene sequence: CDR1 SGHTS, CDR2 YDEGEE. The CDR3 consists of 15 residues. The CDR3 DNA is TGTGCCAGCAGCTTACTAGCGGGACTCCTCTACGAGCAGTACTTC. It translates to CASSLLAGLLYEQYF. Full variable domain (outside the CDR3, taken from reference TRBV5-8 and TRBJ2-7): EAGVTQSPTHLIKTRGQQATLRCSPISGHTSVYWYQQALGLGLQFLLWYDEGEERNRGNFPPRFSGRQFPNYSSELNVNALELEDSALYLCASSLLAGLLYEQYFGPGTRLTVT.

The chain recombines TRBV30 with TRBJ1-6; TRBD1 might be the D (6 bases). CDR1 and CDR2 from the germline V gene are GTSNPN and SVGIG (reference sequence). V was shortened by 3 bases and J by 8 bases, with 14 bases between the two germline ends. The CDR3 covers 14 residues. CDR3 loop: CAWRGAGVYSPLHF. For the CDR3, the DNA is TGTGCCTGGAGAGGGGCAGGGGTGTATTCACCCCTCCACTTT.

The chain couples TRBV13 to TRBJ2-3; D gene unclear. The CDR3 spans 12 residues. Trimming removed 5 bases at V and 5 bases at J, with 8 bases between. Germline assignment: CDR1 PRHDT and CDR2 FYEKMQ (reference sequence). The CDR3 loop reads CASSPLIDTQYF. The CDR3 nucleotides read TGTGCCAGCAGCCCACTAATAGATACGCAGTATTTT.

V and J are TRBV9 and TRBJ1-3; no clear D gene. The CDR3 sequence is 15 residues long. CDR1 is SGDLS and CDR2 is YYNGEE in the germline V gene. Trimming cost V 0 bases and J 2 bases, with 9 bases left between them. CDR3 protein: CASSVDAGTGNTIYF. The DNA of the CDR3 is TGTGCCAGCAGCGTAGATGCAGGAACTGGAAACACCATATATTTT.

The chain links TRBV19 to TRBJ2-4, with 8 positions matching TRBD2. The CDR3 covers 17 residues. In germline, CDR1 is LNHDA, CDR2 SQIVND (reference sequence). V shed 1 base and J 0 bases; nucleotides not matched to a gene: 5. CDR3 region: CASSIAPGGLAKNIQYF. For the CDR3, the DNA is TGTGCCAGTAGTATAGCTCCGGGGGGGCTAGCCAAAAACATTCAGTACTTC.

The chain has TRBV27 and TRBJ2-5; the match to TRBD1 covers 7 bases. The CDR3 spans 15 residues. V was pared by 0 bases and J by 7 bases, with 8 bases of the junction left unmatched. CDR1 and CDR2 (germline): MNHEY, SMNVEV (reference sequence). In nucleotides, the CDR3 is TGTGCCAGCAGTTTATCGAGAGGGGGCATTGGGACCCAGTACTTC. It is translated as CASSLSRGGIGTQYF.

This clone was picked up one time. The chain links TRBV27 to TRBJ2-4, with 7 bases aligning to TRBD1. The CDR3 runs to 13 residues. Per the germline V gene, CDR1 is MNHEY and CDR2 is SMNVEV (reference sequence). The V segment lost 4 bases and the J segment 3 bases; nucleotides outside the gene matches: 0. CDR3 amino acids: CASSWDSKNIQYF. The CDR3 DNA reads TGTGCCAGCAGTTGGGACAGCAAAAACATTCAGTACTTC.

The genes are TRBV7-3 and TRBJ2-7, with TRBD2 matching 16 bases. The CDR3 extends over 15 amino acids. Germline V CDR1 and CDR2: SGHTA, FQGTGA. J lost 6 bases, V lost 5 bases, and 4 bases had no gene match. CDR3 coding DNA: TGTGCCAGCAGCGGAGGGACTAGCGGGAGGGCCGAGCAGTACTTC. The encoded protein is CASSGGTSGRAEQYF.

This chain uses TRBV19 with TRBJ1-5; TRBD1 aligns across 8 bases. The CDR3 is 14 amino acids. The germline CDR1 and CDR2 sequences are LNHDA and SQIVND (reference sequence). V lost 8 bases, J lost 6 bases, and 9 bases stayed unmatched. CDR3 in DNA: TGTGCCAGTCAAAACAGGGGGTCAGGTCAGCCCCAGCATTTT. This gives the protein CASQNRGSGQPQHF.

The chain uses TRBV6-1 and TRBJ2-5; D perhaps matches TRBD2 (7 bases). V was shortened by 1 base and J by 5 bases, with 8 bases between the two germline ends. The CDR3 runs to 13 residues. Germline V CDR1 and CDR2: MNHNS, SASEGT. DNA of the CDR3: TGTGCCAGCAGTGAAGAGGGGGGGGAGACCCAGTACTTC. This sequence encodes CASSEEGGETQYF.

This clone was observed a few times. This sequence joins TRBV29-1 and TRBJ2-4; 7 bases line up with TRBD1. Germline V CDR1 and CDR2: SQVTM, ANQGSEA. The CDR3 has 16 amino acids. V lost 1 base to trimming and J lost 6 bases; unmatched junction nucleotides: 12. The CDR3 here is CSVEGIGTVGGNIQYF. The CDR3 bases are TGCAGCGTTGAAGGAATTGGGACAGTCGGTGGAAACATTCAGTACTTC.

The genes are TRBV5-1 and TRBJ2-1; TRBD1 agrees at 8 bases. The V segment lost 4 bases and the J segment 12 bases; nucleotides outside the gene matches: 6. The germline gives CDR1 SGHRS, CDR2 YFSETQ. This CDR3 contains 12 residues. The CDR3 bases are TGCGCCAGCAGCGCGGACAGGGATCGGCAGTTCTTC. As protein: CASSADRDRQFF. Drawing the rest from reference TRBV5-1 and TRBJ2-1, the complete variable domain is KAGVTQTPRYLIKTRGQQVTLSCSPISGHRSVSWYQQTPGQGLQFLFEYFSETQRNKGNFPGRFSGRQFSNSRSEMNVSTLELGDSALYLCASSADRDRQFFGPGTRLTVL.

On this clone: Relative to the germline gene, one junction end is altered; a read error may explain this. The chain links TRBV6-6 to TRBJ1-2; D is perhaps TRBD1 (6 bases). The CDR3 sequence is 17 residues long. CDR1 MNHNY and CDR2 SVGAGI come from the germline V gene (reference sequence). Here the CDR3 DNA reads TGTGCCGGCAGTCCAAGCCGCCGTGGAGGACAGTCGGGCCCCTACACCTTC. Translating it yields CAGSPSRRGGQSGPYTF.

The chain employs TRBV5-4 and TRBJ2-5; TRBD2 matches at 10 bases. Trimming took 1 base from V and 2 from J; bases not matched to a gene: 2. The CDR3 totals 15 residues. Per the germline V gene, CDR1 is SGHNT and CDR2 is YYREEE (reference sequence). The CDR3 region is CASSLTSGMQETQYF. CDR3 nucleotides: TGTGCCAGCAGCTTGACTAGCGGGATGCAAGAGACCCAGTACTTC. Full variable domain (remainder filled in from reference TRBV5-4 and TRBJ2-5): ETGVTQSPTHLIKTRGQQVTLRCSSQSGHNTVSWYQQALGQGPQFIFQYYREEENGRGNFPPRFSGLQFPNYSSELNVNALELDDSALYLCASSLTSGMQETQYFGPGTRLLVL.

The chain uses TRBV15 and TRBJ1-2, with D possibly being TRBD1 (6 bases). The CDR3 extends over 13 amino acids. The germline V gene encodes CDR1 LNHNV and CDR2 YYDKDF (reference sequence). V lost 0 bases, J lost 8 bases, and 10 bases lay in between. In nucleotides, the CDR3 is TGTGCCACCAGCAGAGAGGGGGCTTGGGGCTACACCTTC. It is translated as CATSREGAWGYTF.

This clone has just one count. The V and J genes are TRBV28 and TRBJ2-7; TRBD1 matches at 7 bases. The length of the CDR3 is 13 residues. V dropped 6 bases and J dropped 5; count of bases not matched to a gene: 7. The germline CDR1 and CDR2 sequences are MDHEN and SYDVKM. The DNA of the CDR3 is TGTGCCAGCAGCTCGACAGGGTACCACGAGCAGTACTTC. Translated, it gives CASSSTGYHEQYF.

This clone has just a few counts. The chain carries TRBV7-9 and TRBJ1-1, with 7 bases fitting TRBD1. The CDR3 is 15 residues long. Germline V gene data show CDR1 as SEHNR and CDR2 as FQNEAQ (reference sequence). Trimming took 0 bases from V and 5 from J; bases not matched to a gene: 6. CDR3 residues: CASSLAGQGGTEAFF. CDR3 coding DNA: TGTGCCAGCAGCTTAGCTGGCCAGGGGGGAACTGAAGCTTTCTTT. Full variable domain (remainder filled in from reference TRBV7-9 and TRBJ1-1): DTGVSQNPRHKITKRGQNVTFRCDPISEHNRLYWYRQTLGQGPEFLTYFQNEAQLEKSRLLSDRFSAERPKGSFSTLEIQRTEQGDSAMYLCASSLAGQGGTEAFFGQGTRLTVV.

The chain carries TRBV6-5 and TRBJ2-5, with D maybe TRBD2 (6 bases). V lost 6 bases, J lost 3 bases, and 14 bases lay in between. The CDR3 covers 14 residues. CDR1 is MNHEY and CDR2 is SVGAGI in the germline V gene. CDR3 loop: CASSRRDFKETQYF. The CDR3 DNA is TGTGCCAGCAGCCGCCGGGACTTCAAAGAGACCCAGTACTTC.